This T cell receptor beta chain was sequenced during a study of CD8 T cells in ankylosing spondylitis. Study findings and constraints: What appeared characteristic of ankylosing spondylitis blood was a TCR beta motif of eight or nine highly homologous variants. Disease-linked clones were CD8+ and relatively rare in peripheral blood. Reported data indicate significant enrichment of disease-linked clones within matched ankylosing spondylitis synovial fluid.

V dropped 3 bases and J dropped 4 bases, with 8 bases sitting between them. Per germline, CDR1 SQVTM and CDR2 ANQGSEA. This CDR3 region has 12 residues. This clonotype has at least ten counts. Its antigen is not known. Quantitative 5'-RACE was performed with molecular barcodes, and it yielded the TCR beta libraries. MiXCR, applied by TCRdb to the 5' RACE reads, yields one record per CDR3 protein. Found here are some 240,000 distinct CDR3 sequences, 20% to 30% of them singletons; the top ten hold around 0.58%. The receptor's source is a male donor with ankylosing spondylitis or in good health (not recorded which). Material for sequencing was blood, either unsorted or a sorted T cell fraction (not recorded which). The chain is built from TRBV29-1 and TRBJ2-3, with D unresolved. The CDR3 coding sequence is TGCAGCGTTGAGGTAGCACCAGATACGCAGTATTTT. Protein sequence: CSVEVAPDTQYF.